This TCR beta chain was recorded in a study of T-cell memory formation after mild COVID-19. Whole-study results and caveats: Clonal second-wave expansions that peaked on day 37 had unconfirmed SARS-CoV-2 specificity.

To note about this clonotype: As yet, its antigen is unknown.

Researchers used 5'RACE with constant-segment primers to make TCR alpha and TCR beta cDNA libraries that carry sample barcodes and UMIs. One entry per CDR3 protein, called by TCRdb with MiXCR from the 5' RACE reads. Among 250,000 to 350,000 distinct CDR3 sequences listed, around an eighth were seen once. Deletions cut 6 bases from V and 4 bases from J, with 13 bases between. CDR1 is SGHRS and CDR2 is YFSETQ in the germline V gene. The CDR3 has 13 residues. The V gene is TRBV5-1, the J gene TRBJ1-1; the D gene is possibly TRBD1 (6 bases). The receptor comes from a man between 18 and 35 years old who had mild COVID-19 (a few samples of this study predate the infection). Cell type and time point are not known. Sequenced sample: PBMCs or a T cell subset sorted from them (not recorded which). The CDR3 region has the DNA TGCGCCAGCACTCAACAGGGCGTCACTGAAGCTTTCTTT. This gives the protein CASTQQGVTEAFF.